This T cell receptor beta chain was sequenced for a study of cytomegalovirus exposure and HLA in healthy donors. Turning to the study itself: Genotyping of more than 300 donors showed that 80% to 90% belonged to the Caucasian-associated ancestry cluster.

A remark on this clone: No antigen is known for it.

General study findings and limits: When analyzed later, a missense DCLRE1C variant was found to be linked to TCR beta V- and J-gene trimming.

PCR involved 60 Vbeta and 13 Jbeta primers. The table came from immunoSEQ multiplex PCR; TCRdb's copy has only in-frame clones and leaves some out. The sample contains 200,000 or so clones, roughly 80% of which appear only once. The TCR comes from a woman in her thirties in good health and CMV-seronegative. Sequenced input: PBMCs.

This CDR3 reads CASSLAATGPYEQYF. CDR3 DNA sequence: TGCGCCAGCAGCTTGGCCGCGACAGGGCCCTACGAGCAGTACTTC. The gene calls are TRBV5-1 and TRBJ2-7, with 7 bases identical to TRBD1. The J segment lost 2 bases and the V segment lost 0 bases, leaving 5 bases of the junction unmatched. CDR3 length: 15 residues. Per germline, CDR1 SGHRS and CDR2 YFSETQ.